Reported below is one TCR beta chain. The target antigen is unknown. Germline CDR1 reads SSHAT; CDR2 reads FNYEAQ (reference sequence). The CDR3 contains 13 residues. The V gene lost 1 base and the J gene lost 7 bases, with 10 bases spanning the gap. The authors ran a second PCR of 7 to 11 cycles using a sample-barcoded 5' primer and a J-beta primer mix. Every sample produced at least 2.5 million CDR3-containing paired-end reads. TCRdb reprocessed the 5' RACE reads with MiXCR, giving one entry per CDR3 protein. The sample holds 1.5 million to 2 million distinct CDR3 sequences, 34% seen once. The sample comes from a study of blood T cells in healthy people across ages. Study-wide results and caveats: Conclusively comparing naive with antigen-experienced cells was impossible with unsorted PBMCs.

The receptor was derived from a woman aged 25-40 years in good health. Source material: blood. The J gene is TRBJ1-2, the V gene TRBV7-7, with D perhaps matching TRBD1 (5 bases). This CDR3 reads CASSLVGGAGYTF. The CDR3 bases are TGTGCCAGCAGCTTAGTTGGGGGAGCTGGCTACACCTTC.